The next 5 T cell receptor beta chains were all read from a single sample in a study of cytomegalovirus exposure and HLA in healthy donors. Only in-frame clones appear in the TCRdb table, and some are missing; sequencing was by immunoSEQ multiplex PCR. The table includes roughly 62,000 clones, roughly 94% detected once. The sequenced sample consisted of PBMCs. The receptors come from a man between 18 and 35 years old in good health and CMV-seronegative.

The sample holds a few counts of this clone. This chain joins TRBV7-9 and TRBJ1-5, with D possibly TRBD1 on 6 matching bases. The CDR3 loop spans 14 amino acids. Germline V gene data show CDR1 as SEHNR and CDR2 as FQNEAQ (reference sequence). The V end was cut by 6 bases, the J end by 7 bases, with 16 bases between. This chain's CDR3 is CASSRSGANQPQHF. The CDR3 nucleotides read TGTGCCAGCAGTCGATCAGGGGCGAACCAGCCCCAGCATTTT.

This chain links TRBV5-6 with TRBJ2-1; 7 positions agree with TRBD2. The CDR3 contains 15 residues. Unmatched junction bases numbered 12, after V lost 2 bases and J lost 10 bases. CDR1 is SGHDT, CDR2 YYEEEE, per germline. CDR3 DNA sequence: TGTGCCAGCAGCTTAGGGGTCGGAGGGAGGGAGGAGCAGTTCTTC. It yields the protein CASSLGVGGREEQFF.

The J gene is TRBJ1-5, the V gene TRBV28; D gene ambiguous. Germline CDR1 MDHEN, CDR2 SYDVKM. The CDR3 spans 13 residues. Between the trimmed V and J ends, which lost 7 bases and 4 bases, there was a span of 11 bases. The CDR3 spells CASIQNVNQPQHF. The CDR3 DNA follows: TGTGCCAGCATACAGAACGTAAATCAGCCCCAGCATTTT.

The V call is TRBV10-1, the J call TRBJ2-1; TRBD1 aligns across 7 bases. The CDR3 is made up of 15 amino acids. V lost 6 bases and J lost 0; bases outside the gene matches: 5. Per germline, CDR1 WNHNN and CDR2 SYGVQD (reference sequence). CDR3: CASSQGQISYNEQFF. The CDR3 region has the DNA TGCGCCAGCAGCCAGGGACAGATCTCCTACAATGAGCAGTTCTTC.

The chain combines TRBV5-1 with TRBJ1-2, with D perhaps TRBD1 (5 bases). The CDR3 consists of 13 residues. Germline-derived CDR1 and CDR2 are SGHRS and YFSETQ. Trimming cost V 3 bases and J 4 bases, with 10 bases left between them. DNA of the CDR3: TGCGCCAGCAGCTCTGGGGCAGGCTATGGCTACACCTTC. This encodes CASSSGAGYGYTF.